This T cell receptor (beta chain) was observed in a study of blood T cell repertoires in COVID-19. In the study overall: Spain, Italy and the United States supplied samples that represented acute and convalescent COVID-19. In each case, the material was cDNA or gDNA derived from T cells, B-cell-depleted T cells, or PBMCs.

Original data processing: Using reference gene primer amplification, nucleated cell counts were estimated. Libraries were prepared by immunoSEQ multiplex PCR; TCRdb keeps only in-frame clonotypes and omits some of them. V and J calls plus clone size are reproduced from that table; the DNA served to infer D and trimming. The table shows some 110,000 clones, with roughly 80% occurring only once. Germline CDR1 and CDR2: SNHLY and FYNNEI. V dropped 3 bases and J dropped 4 bases, with 12 bases sitting between them. This CDR3 comprises 14 residues. Input material: peripheral blood. The chain links TRBV2 to TRBJ2-5; possibly TRBD2 for D (7 bases). This TCR came from a man between 70 and 80 years old with acute or convalescent COVID-19. The CDR3 nucleotides read TGTGCCAGCAGTGACCGGGGGGCACGAGAGACCCAGTACTTC. Translating it yields CASSDRGARETQYF.